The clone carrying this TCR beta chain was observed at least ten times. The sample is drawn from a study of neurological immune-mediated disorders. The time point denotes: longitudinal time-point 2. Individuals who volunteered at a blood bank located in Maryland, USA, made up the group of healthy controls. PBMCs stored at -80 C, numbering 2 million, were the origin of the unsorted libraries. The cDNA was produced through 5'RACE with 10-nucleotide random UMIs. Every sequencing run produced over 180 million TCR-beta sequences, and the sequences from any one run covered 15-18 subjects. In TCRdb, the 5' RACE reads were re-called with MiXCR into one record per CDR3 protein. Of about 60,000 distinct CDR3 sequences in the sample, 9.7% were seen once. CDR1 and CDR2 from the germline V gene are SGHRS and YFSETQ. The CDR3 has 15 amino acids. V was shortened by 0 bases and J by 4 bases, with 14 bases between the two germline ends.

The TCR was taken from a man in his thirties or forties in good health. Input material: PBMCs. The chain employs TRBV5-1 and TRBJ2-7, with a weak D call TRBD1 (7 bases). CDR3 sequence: CASSLAGGTAYEQYF. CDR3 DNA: TGCGCCAGCAGCTTGGCCGGCGGGACAGCATACGAGCAGTACTTC.